This section outlines one T cell receptor beta chain sequence together with its context. The target of this receptor is not known. One base away there is no much larger clone; base qualities are not given. These data belong to a study of beta chain features in type 1 diabetes (dated 2018 in TCRdb). Study-level background: Mean age, gender distribution, total cell number and subset yield did not differ between patients and healthy donors. A total of 107,917,701 sorted cells were examined across all samples, and the number of cells per subset was strongly correlated with RNA yield. The study compared the TCRB repertoires of sorted circulating CD4+ T cell subsets in recently diagnosed type 1 diabetes patients with those in matched healthy donors. Whereas all 30 or so donors provided naive and central memory subsets, regulatory and stem cell-like memory subsets were isolated from just 8 patients and about eight healthy donors. The paper as a whole reports these results and caveats: Only small numbers of individuals were included in the HLA sub-analyses, which left unresolved whether HLA type had any influence on TCRB rearrangement. Fewer insertions and more nucleotide deletions at VDJ recombination sites were observed in patients with type 1 diabetes, implying thymic rearrangement abnormalities. Because cDNA was sequenced instead of genomic DNA, highly expressing activated cells could be over-represented, though the groups showed no difference in activation or CD3 levels. Naive, central memory and regulatory TCRB repertoires appeared more similar among patients than among healthy donors. Type 1 diabetes patients showed a moderate but significant shortening of TCRB CDR3 length in all four CD4+ subsets. PCR might favor shorter templates, but patient and control samples were amplified and corrected together, so any skew would affect both groups equally.

From each donor, a single peripheral blood sample of about 116 mL on average was drawn into heparinised tubes. Using a panel that included CD45RO, CCR7, CD25, CD127, CD95 and CD27, naive, central memory, regulatory and stem cell-like memory CD4+ T cells were sorted on a BD FACSAria II. Every sorted population had a purity above 95%. PBMCs were isolated immediately by Lymphoprep density gradient centrifugation and stained directly without culture. Samples were stained and sorted in pairs, with one healthy donor and one patient per experiment, so that batch effects were minimized. The High Capacity cDNA Reverse Transcription Kit was used to reverse transcribe all of the isolated RNA, meaning that expressed TCRB transcripts were what got sequenced. Deep immunoSEQ sequencing was applied to naive, central memory and regulatory T cell samples, giving an average of about 3.7 million total reads per sample. Sorted cells were lysed in RLT buffer and RNA was extracted with DNase-treated RNeasy Micro or Mini kits, depending on cell number. Each cell subset was processed on its own to prevent cross-contamination, while patient and healthy donor samples were processed together. The immunoSEQ multiplex PCR was used to amplify TCRB sequences from cDNA, generating 87-bp fragments that spanned the CDR3 region. Sequencing of the amplicons was done on the Illumina HiSeq platform. Turning to the authors' computational methods: Synthetic template baselines were used to correct PCR bias computationally, reads within Hamming distance 2 were collapsed together, and singletons that could not be merged were discarded. Reads were aligned against IMGT to assign V, D and J genes, CDR3 length and insertions or deletions at six rearrangement sites. Clonotype counts were normalized to sorted cell number within each subset before computing true diversity and Gini coefficients with the tcR R package. The overlap coefficient, calculated on TCRB nucleotide sequences, was used to measure repertoire sharing. What TCRdb holds here is the immuneACCESS table cut down to in-frame rearrangements. Part of the clones is not present; checked against another copy, under half of the missing clones reflect an unresolved V gene, and the others are unexplained. That table supplies the V and J calls and clone size; D and trimming were determined from the DNA. The sample records around 340,000 clones, roughly 8% of which are singletons. Approximately 0.44% of the sample is in the top ten clones.

Per the germline V gene, MDHEN is the CDR1 and SYDVKM is the CDR2. From its cysteine to its phenylalanine, the CDR3 spans 11 amino acids. Only CDR3 DNA remains: 33 bases, in frame from the first base. Trimming costs V 3 bases and J 6 bases, and their ends lie 6 bases apart. The material sequenced was central memory CD4+ T cells from blood. The chain is made from TRBV28 and TRBJ2-7; the D gene assignment is ambiguous. The origin of this receptor is a woman aged 18-29 years in good health. The CDR3 protein sequence reads: CASSFLAEQYF. The bases are TGTGCCAGCAGTTTTTTGGCCGAGCAGTACTTC. Beyond the CDR3, the reference TRBV28 and TRBJ2-7 genes provide the residues; the full variable domain reads: DVKVTQSSRYLVKRTGEKVFLECVQDMDHENMFWYRQDPGLGLRLIYFSYDVKMKEKGDIPEGYSVSREKKERFSLILESASTNQTSMYLCASSFLAEQYFGPGTRLTVT.